This T cell receptor beta chain originates from a study of PD-1 blockade in classical Hodgkin lymphoma. The protocol was immunoSEQ multiplex PCR, while the TCRdb copy is restricted to in-frame clones and leaves out a portion. The sample lists around 31,000 clones, roughly 90% occurring once. Time point defined: newly diagnosed, previously untreated cHL patient sample. Isolation of CD4+ T cells from thawed PBMCs was performed by magnetic negative selection. This CDR3 comprises 13 residues. In germline, CDR1 is MDHEN, CDR2 SYDVKM. V was shortened by 9 bases and J by 5 bases, with 14 bases between the two germline ends.

Sample: CD4+ T cells from blood. The TCR comes from a human donor with classical Hodgkin lymphoma. This chain connects TRBV28 to TRBJ1-5; no reliable D call. The CDR3, as DNA: TGTGCCAGTTCAGCGTTTGGCGATCAGCCCCAGCATTTT. It is translated as CASSAFGDQPQHF.